This is a list of T cell receptor beta chains from one sample in a study of Graves' ophthalmopathy and Graves' hyperthyroidism. In TCRdb, the multiplex PCR reads were re-called with MiXCR into one record per CDR3 protein. The top ten hold 9.1% of the sample, which has about 210,000 distinct CDR3 sequences, 25% to 30% seen once. Sequenced sample: peripheral blood. The receptors come from a man over 45 with Graves' ophthalmopathy. CDR3s include the opening cysteine and the closing phenylalanine or tryptophan. Fields, in order: CDR3 DNA, CDR3 protein, clone size, D gene, V gene, J gene. The D gene is left open where the match is weak. Expanded clones are given a class, and other clones once, few, many or no size at all.

DNA: TGTGCCAGCAGCTCCCCCCGGCCGACGAACACTGAAGCTTTCTTT
CDR3: CASSSPRPTNTEAFF
size: many
D: NA
V: TRBV7-2
J: TRBJ1-1

DNA: TGCGCCAGCAGCCAAGAAGGGGAACTAGCGGCCCCCGAGGGTAAACTGTTTTTT
CDR3: CASSQEGELAAPEGKLFF
size: NA
D: TRBD2
V: TRBV4-1
J: TRBJ2-2

DNA: TGTGCCAGCAGCTTAGGGGCTAGCGGCTACGAGCAGTACTTC
CDR3: CASSLGASGYEQYF
size: many
D: TRBD2
V: TRBV11-2
J: TRBJ2-7

DNA: TGCGCCAGCAGCTTCACTAGCGGACAAGAGACCCAGTACTTC
CDR3: CASSFTSGQETQYF
size: many
D: TRBD2
V: TRBV5-1
J: TRBJ2-5

DNA: TGTGCCAGCAGTCCGACTAGCGGGAGGTCCGAGCAGTACTTC
CDR3: CASSPTSGRSEQYF
size: NA
D: TRBD2
V: TRBV28
J: TRBJ2-7

DNA: TGCGCCAGCAGACGAGGAGATTCTGGGGCCAACGTCCTGACTTTC
CDR3: CASRRGDSGANVLTF
size: many
D: NA
V: TRBV5-1
J: TRBJ2-6

DNA: TGTGCCAGCAGGTACAGCGCCGTGGCTGAAGCTTTCTTT
CDR3: CASRYSAVAEAFF
size: many
D: NA
V: TRBV7-9
J: TRBJ1-1

DNA: TGTGCCAGCAGCCCTCCCCGGCAGGCCTACTATGGCTACACCTTC
CDR3: CASSPPRQAYYGYTF
size: NA
D: NA
V: TRBV12-3/TRBV12-4
J: TRBJ1-2

DNA: TGTGCCATCAGTGAGTGGAACGAGCAGTACTTC
CDR3: CAISEWNEQYF
size: NA
D: NA
V: TRBV10-3
J: TRBJ2-7

DNA: TGTGCCTGGAGTGTACAAATCGGGGAGCTGTTTTTT
CDR3: CAWSVQIGELFF
size: NA
D: NA
V: TRBV30
J: TRBJ2-2

DNA: TGCAGCGGCCAGAAGAACACTGAAGCTTTCTTT
CDR3: CSGQKNTEAFF
size: many
D: NA
V: TRBV29-1
J: TRBJ1-1

DNA: TGTGCCAGCAGTTTAAGGGAAGGGGGCGAGGAGACCCAGTACTTC
CDR3: CASSLREGGEETQYF
size: many
D: TRBD1
V: TRBV28
J: TRBJ2-5

DNA: TGTGCCACGACAGGACAGTCGAACACTGAAGCTTTCTTT
CDR3: CATTGQSNTEAFF
size: many
D: NA
V: TRBV10-3
J: TRBJ1-1

DNA: TGTGCCAGCAGCTGGGGGACGGATAGCAATCAGCCCCAGCATTTT
CDR3: CASSWGTDSNQPQHF
size: NA
D: NA
V: TRBV6-2/TRBV6-3
J: TRBJ1-5

DNA: TGTGCCAGCAGTATGAAGACAGGGGGTTTTAGCACAGATACGCAGTATTTT
CDR3: CASSMKTGGFSTDTQYF
size: many
D: TRBD1
V: TRBV28
J: TRBJ2-3

DNA: TGTGCCAGCAGTGACATCGGGGGAACTGAAGCTTTCTTT
CDR3: CASSDIGGTEAFF
size: NA
D: NA
V: TRBV6-2/TRBV6-3
J: TRBJ1-1

DNA: TGTGCCAGCAGTGATACGGGAGTAGAGACCCAGTACTTC
CDR3: CASSDTGVETQYF
size: NA
D: NA
V: TRBV27
J: TRBJ2-5

DNA: TGTGCCACCGCTAAAACGGGGGGGCAGTACTATGGCTACACCTTC
CDR3: CATAKTGGQYYGYTF
size: NA
D: NA
V: TRBV19
J: TRBJ1-2

DNA: TGTGCCAGCAGTTACTCAGCGGGACTAGGCAACTACGAGCAGTACTTC
CDR3: CASSYSAGLGNYEQYF
size: many
D: TRBD2
V: TRBV6-5
J: TRBJ2-7

DNA: TGTGCCAGCAGCTCCCGGGACAGAGCCTATGGCTACACCTTC
CDR3: CASSSRDRAYGYTF
size: NA
D: TRBD1
V: TRBV13
J: TRBJ1-2

DNA: TGCAGCGTTGCTATAACCGGGGGACAAGAGACCCAGTACTTC
CDR3: CSVAITGGQETQYF
size: NA
D: NA
V: TRBV29-1
J: TRBJ2-5

DNA: TGTGCCAGCATCCGTCAGGGGACAAGGGCTAACTATGGCTACACCTTC
CDR3: CASIRQGTRANYGYTF
size: NA
D: NA
V: TRBV2
J: TRBJ1-2

DNA: TGTGCCAGCAGCTTTGGAGCGGGGGCCTACGAGCAGTACTTC
CDR3: CASSFGAGAYEQYF
size: many
D: TRBD2
V: TRBV11-3
J: TRBJ2-7

DNA: TGTGCCAGCAGCTTAGCCGGGTCCAGAGAAGCTTTCTTT
CDR3: CASSLAGSREAFF
size: many
D: NA
V: TRBV7-2
J: TRBJ1-1

DNA: TGTGCCAGCACCCGATCGCCGGACAGAGCCAAAAACATTCAGTACTTC
CDR3: CASTRSPDRAKNIQYF
size: NA
D: NA
V: TRBV6-1
J: TRBJ2-4

DNA: TGTGCCAGCAGCCAAAGGCGGCTAGCGGGAGTCGAGCAGTACTTC
CDR3: CASSQRRLAGVEQYF
size: many
D: TRBD2
V: TRBV3-1
J: TRBJ2-7

DNA: TGTGCCAGCAGATCCTTCGGGGCCTACGAGCAGTACTTC
CDR3: CASRSFGAYEQYF
size: many
D: NA
V: TRBV28
J: TRBJ2-7

DNA: TGCAGTGCTAGGGCGGGACACCCGCGGGAGACCCAGTACTTC
CDR3: CSARAGHPRETQYF
size: NA
D: NA
V: TRBV20-1
J: TRBJ2-5

DNA: TGTGCCAGCAGTCGGGACCCCAATCAGCCCCAGCATTTT
CDR3: CASSRDPNQPQHF
size: many
D: NA
V: TRBV28
J: TRBJ1-5

DNA: TGCAGTGCGGGCACAGGGGGTTCTTCACCCCTCCACTTT
CDR3: CSAGTGGSSPLHF
size: many
D: TRBD1
V: TRBV20-1
J: TRBJ1-6

DNA: TGTGCCAGCAGTGACAGGGTAGGATACGAGCAGTACTTC
CDR3: CASSDRVGYEQYF
size: NA
D: NA
V: TRBV6-1
J: TRBJ2-7

DNA: TGTGCCAGCAGCCAAGATCTGCGCGGTACCTCCTACGAGCAGTACTTC
CDR3: CASSQDLRGTSYEQYF
size: many
D: NA
V: TRBV14
J: TRBJ2-7

DNA: TGTGCCACCGGACAGGGAATCTCCTACGAGCAGTACTTC
CDR3: CATGQGISYEQYF
size: NA
D: TRBD1
V: TRBV7-8
J: TRBJ2-7

DNA: TGTGCCAGCAGTTACCTCCAGTGGGGGAACCAAGAGACCCAGTACTTC
CDR3: CASSYLQWGNQETQYF
size: NA
D: NA
V: TRBV6-2/TRBV6-3
J: TRBJ2-5

DNA: TGCAGTGCTAGAGGGGCAGGGGGAAGGTACGAGCAGTACTTC
CDR3: CSARGAGGRYEQYF
size: many
D: TRBD1
V: TRBV20-1
J: TRBJ2-7

DNA: TGTGCCAGCAGTTACGGAGGCGCAGCATACGAGCAGTACTTC
CDR3: CASSYGGAAYEQYF
size: many
D: NA
V: TRBV6-5
J: TRBJ2-7